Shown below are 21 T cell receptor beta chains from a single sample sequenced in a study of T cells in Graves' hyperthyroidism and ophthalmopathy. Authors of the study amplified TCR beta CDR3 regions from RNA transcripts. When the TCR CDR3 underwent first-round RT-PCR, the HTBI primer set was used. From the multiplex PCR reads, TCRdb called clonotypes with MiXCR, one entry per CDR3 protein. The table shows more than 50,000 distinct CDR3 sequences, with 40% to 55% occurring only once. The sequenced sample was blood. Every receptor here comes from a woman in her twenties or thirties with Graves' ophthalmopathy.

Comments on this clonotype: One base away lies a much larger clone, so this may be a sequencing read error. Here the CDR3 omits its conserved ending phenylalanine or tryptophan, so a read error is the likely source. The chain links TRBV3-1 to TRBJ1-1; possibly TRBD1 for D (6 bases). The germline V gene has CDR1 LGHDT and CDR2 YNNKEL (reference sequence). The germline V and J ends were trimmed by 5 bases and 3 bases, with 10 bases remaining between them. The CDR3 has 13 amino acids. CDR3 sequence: CASSTRQDTEAFL. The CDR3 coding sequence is TGTGCCAGCAGCACGAGACAGGACACTGAAGCTTTCTTG.

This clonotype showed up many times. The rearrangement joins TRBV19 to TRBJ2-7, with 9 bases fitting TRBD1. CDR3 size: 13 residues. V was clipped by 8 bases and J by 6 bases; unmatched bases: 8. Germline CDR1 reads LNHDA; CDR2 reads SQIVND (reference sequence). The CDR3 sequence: CASQGQGFSEQYF. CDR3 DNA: TGTGCCAGTCAAGGACAGGGGTTCAGCGAGCAGTACTTC.

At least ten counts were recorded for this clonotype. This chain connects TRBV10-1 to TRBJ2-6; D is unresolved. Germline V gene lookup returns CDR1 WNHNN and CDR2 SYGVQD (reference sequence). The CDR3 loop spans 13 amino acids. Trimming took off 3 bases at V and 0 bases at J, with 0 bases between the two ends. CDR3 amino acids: CASSDSGANVLTF. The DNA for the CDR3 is TGCGCCAGCAGTGACTCTGGGGCCAACGTCCTGACTTTC.

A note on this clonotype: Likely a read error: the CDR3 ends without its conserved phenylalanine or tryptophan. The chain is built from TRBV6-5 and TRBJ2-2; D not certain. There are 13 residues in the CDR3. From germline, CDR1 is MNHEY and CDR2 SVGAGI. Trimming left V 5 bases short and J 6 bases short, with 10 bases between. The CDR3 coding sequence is TGTGCCAGCAGTAACTATGGGGCCGGGGAGCTGTTTGTT. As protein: CASSNYGAGELFV.

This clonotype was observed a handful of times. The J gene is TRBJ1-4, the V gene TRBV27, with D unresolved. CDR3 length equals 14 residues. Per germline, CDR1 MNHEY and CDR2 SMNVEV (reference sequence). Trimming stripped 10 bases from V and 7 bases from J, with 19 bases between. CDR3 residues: CATKTGGIGEKLFF. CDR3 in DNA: TGTGCCACCAAAACGGGAGGGATCGGTGAAAAACTGTTTTTT.

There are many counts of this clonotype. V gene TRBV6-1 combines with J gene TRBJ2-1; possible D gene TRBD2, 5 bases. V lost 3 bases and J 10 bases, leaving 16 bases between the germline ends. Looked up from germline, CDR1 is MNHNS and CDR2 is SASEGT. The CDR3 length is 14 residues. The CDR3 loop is CASSDPARGWEQFF. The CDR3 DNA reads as TGTGCCAGCAGTGACCCAGCCCGGGGATGGGAGCAGTTCTTC.

The CDR3 nucleotides read TGTGCCTGGATTGGTGGGGGACAGAACACCGGGGAGCTGTTTTTT. It translates to CAWIGGGQNTGELFF. The J gene is TRBJ2-2, the V gene TRBV30; D perhaps matches TRBD1 (6 bases). Germline V lookup: CDR1 GTSNPN, CDR2 SVGIG (reference sequence). The CDR3 contains 15 residues. Trimming took off 4 bases at V and 1 base at J, with 13 bases between the two ends. Full variable domain (outside the CDR3, taken from reference TRBV30 and TRBJ2-2): SQTIHQWPATLVQPVGSPLSLECTVEGTSNPNLYWYRQAAGRGLQLLFYSVGIGQISSEVPQNLSASRPQDRQFILSSKKLLLSDSGFYLCAWIGGGQNTGELFFGEGSRLTVL.

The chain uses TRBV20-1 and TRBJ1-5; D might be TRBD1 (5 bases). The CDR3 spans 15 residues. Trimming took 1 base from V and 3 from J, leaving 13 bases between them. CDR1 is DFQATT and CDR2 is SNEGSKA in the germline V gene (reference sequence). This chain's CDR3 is CSARGGTSDNQPQHF. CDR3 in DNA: TGCAGTGCTAGAGGCGGGACCAGTGACAATCAGCCCCAGCATTTT.

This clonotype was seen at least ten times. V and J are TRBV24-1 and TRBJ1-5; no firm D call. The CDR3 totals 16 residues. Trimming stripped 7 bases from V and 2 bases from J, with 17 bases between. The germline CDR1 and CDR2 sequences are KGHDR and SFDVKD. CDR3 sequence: CATSPSGRDGNQPQHF. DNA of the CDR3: TGTGCCACCAGCCCGAGTGGGAGGGATGGCAATCAGCCCCAGCATTTT.

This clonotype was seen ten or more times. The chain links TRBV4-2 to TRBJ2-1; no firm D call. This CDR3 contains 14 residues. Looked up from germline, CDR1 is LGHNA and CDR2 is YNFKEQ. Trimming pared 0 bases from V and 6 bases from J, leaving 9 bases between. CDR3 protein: CASSQDWASNEQFF. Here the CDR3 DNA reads TGTGCCAGCAGCCAAGATTGGGCTAGCAATGAGCAGTTCTTC.

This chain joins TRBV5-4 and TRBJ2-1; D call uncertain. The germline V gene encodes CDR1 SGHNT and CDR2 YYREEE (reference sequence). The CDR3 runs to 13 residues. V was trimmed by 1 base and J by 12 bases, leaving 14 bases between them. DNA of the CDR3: TGTGCCAGCAGCTTGCCGGTCCAGGATACGCAGTTCTTC. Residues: CASSLPVQDTQFF.

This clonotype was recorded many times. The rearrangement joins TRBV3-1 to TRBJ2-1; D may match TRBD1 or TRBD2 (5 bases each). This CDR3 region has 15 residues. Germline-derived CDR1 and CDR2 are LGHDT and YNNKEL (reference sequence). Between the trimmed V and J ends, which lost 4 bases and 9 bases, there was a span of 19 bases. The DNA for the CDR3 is TGTGCCAGCAGCCGGACCCATCCTGGTGGGGGTGAGCAGTTCTTC. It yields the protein CASSRTHPGGGEQFF.

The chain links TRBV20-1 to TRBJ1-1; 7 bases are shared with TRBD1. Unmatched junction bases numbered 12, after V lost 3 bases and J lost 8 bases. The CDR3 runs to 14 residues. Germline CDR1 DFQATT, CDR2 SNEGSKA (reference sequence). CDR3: CSASRGGSGTEAFF. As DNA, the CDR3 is TGCAGTGCTAGCAGGGGGGGATCGGGCACGGAAGCTTTCTTT.

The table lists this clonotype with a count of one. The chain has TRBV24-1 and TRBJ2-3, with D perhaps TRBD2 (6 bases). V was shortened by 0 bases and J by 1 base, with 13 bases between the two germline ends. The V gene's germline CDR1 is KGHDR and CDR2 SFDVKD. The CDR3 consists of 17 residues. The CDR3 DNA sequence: TGTGCCACCAGTGATTTGTCGGGGTCGGGGGGCACAGATACGCAGTATTTT. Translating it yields CATSDLSGSGGTDTQYF.

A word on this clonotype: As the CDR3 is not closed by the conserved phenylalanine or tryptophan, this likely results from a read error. For the CDR3, the DNA is TGTGCCAGCAGCTTGGGGCGGGAGGGGTTGCCAGAGACCCAGTACTGC. Its translation: CASSLGREGLPETQYC. The gene calls are TRBV7-3 and TRBJ2-5, with 9 nucleotides matching TRBD2. This CDR3 is built from 16 residues. V dropped 3 bases and J dropped 4; count of bases not matched to a gene: 9. Germline CDR1 SGHTA, CDR2 FQGTGA.

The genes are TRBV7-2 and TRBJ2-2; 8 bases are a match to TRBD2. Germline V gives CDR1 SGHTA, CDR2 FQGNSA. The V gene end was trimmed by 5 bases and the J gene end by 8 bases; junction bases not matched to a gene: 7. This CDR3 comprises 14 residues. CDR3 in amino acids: CASSPSGSVGELFF. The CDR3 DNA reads TGTGCCAGCAGCCCCAGCGGGAGCGTAGGGGAGCTGTTTTTT.

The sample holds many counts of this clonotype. The CDR3 here is CASNNLRALENTEAFF. The CDR3 DNA reads as TGTGCCAGCAATAACCTTAGGGCGTTAGAGAACACTGAAGCTTTCTTT. The chain links TRBV6-1 to TRBJ1-1; D remains unclear. The V gene lost 7 bases and the J gene lost 1 base, with 19 bases spanning the gap. CDR1 is MNHNS, CDR2 SASEGT, per germline. This CDR3 is 16 amino acids long.

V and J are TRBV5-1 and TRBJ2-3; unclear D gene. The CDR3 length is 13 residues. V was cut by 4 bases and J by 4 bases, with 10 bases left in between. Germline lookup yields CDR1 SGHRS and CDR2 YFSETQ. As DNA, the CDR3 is TGCGCCAGCAGCATGGCGGCATCAGATACGCAGTATTTT. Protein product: CASSMAASDTQYF.

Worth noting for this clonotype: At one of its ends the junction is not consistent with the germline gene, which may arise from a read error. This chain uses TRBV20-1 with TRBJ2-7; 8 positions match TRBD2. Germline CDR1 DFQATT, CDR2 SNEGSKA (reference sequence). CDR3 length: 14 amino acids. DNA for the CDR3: TGCAGTGCTAGAGTAGGGACTAGTACGTCCGAGCAGCACTTC. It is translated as CSARVGTSTSEQHF.

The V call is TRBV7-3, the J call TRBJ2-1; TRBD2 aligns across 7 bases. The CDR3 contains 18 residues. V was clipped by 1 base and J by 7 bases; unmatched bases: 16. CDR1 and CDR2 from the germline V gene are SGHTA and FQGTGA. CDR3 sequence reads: CASSLIPVWLADCNEQFF. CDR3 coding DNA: TGTGCCAGCAGCTTAATACCGGTGTGGCTAGCGGATTGTAATGAGCAGTTCTTC. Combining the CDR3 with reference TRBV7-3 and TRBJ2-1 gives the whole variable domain GAGVSQTPSNKVTEKGKYVELRCDPISGHTALYWYRQSLGQGPEFLIYFQGTGAADDSGLPNDRFFAVRPEGSVSTLKIQRTERGDSAVYLCASSLIPVWLADCNEQFFGPGTRLTVL.

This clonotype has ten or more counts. For the CDR3, the DNA is TGTGCCAGCAGCCTCATCAGGGGGAGCTCCTACAATGAGCAGTTCTTC. Its protein product is CASSLIRGSSYNEQFF. The chain couples TRBV5-8 to TRBJ2-1, with 7 bases matching TRBD1. The CDR3 spans 16 residues. Unmatched junction bases numbered 7, after V lost 4 bases and J lost 0 bases. Germline-derived CDR1 and CDR2 are SGHTS and YDEGEE.